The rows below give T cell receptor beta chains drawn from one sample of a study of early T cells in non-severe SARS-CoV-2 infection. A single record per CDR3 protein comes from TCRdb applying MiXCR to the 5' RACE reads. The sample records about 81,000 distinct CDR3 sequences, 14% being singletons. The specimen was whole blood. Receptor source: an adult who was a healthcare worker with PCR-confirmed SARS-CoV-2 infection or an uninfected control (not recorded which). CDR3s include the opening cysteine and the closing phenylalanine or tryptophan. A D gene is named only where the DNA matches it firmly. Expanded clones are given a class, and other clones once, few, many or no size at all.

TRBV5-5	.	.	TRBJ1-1	CASSSDLHRAEAFF	TGTGCCAGCAGCTCGGACCTACATCGAGCTGAAGCTTTCTTT
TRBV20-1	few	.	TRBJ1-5	CSAIRDIEQPQHF	TGCAGTGCTATCCGAGACATAGAACAGCCCCAGCATTTT
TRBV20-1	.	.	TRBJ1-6	CSVAGRAGSPLHF	TGCAGTGTCGCCGGGAGGGCAGGTTCACCCCTCCACTTT
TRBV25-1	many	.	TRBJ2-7	CASSTGGGVRQYF	TGTGCCAGCAGTACCGGCGGTGGGGTGAGGCAGTACTTC
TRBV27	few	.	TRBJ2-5	CASSSREETQYF	TGTGCCAGCAGTAGCCGGGAGGAGACCCAGTACTTC
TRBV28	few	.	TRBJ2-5	CASSPTGEQETQYF	TGTGCCAGCAGTCCGACAGGAGAGCAAGAGACCCAGTACTTC
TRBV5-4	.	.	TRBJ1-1	CASSYEKGRFVAEAFF	TGTGCCAGCAGCTATGAAAAGGGTAGGTTTGTCGCTGAAGCTTTCTTT
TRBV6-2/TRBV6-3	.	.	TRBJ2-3	CASSQLTDTQYF	TGTGCCAGCAGTCAGCTCACAGATACGCAGTATTTT
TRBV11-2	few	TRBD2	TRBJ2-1	CASSPTSGYNEQFF	TGTGCCAGCAGCCCGACTAGCGGATACAATGAGCAGTTCTTC
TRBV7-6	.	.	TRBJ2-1	CASSLSGGLQFF	TGTGCCAGCAGCTTGAGTGGGGGGCTGCAGTTCTTC
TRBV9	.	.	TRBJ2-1	CASSPLGGVSQEQFF	TGTGCCAGCAGCCCGCTGGGCGGGGTAAGTCAAGAGCAGTTCTTC
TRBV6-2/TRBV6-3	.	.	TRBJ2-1	CASSYQAGLSSYNEQFF	TGTGCCAGCAGTTATCAGGCGGGACTCAGCTCCTACAATGAGCAGTTCTTC
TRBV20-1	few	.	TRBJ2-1	CSAPEVAEQFF	TGCAGTGCTCCCGAAGTGGCTGAGCAGTTCTTC
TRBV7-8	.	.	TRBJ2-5	CASSSGTYLSGETQYF	TGTGCCAGCAGCTCCGGGACGTATTTGAGCGGAGAGACCCAGTACTTC
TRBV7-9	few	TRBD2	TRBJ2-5	CASSPRTSGETQYF	TGTGCCAGCAGCCCCCGGACTAGCGGAGAGACCCAGTACTTC
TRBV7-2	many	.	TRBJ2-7	CASSPRAGRSYEQYF	TGTGCCAGCAGCCCTCGAGCCGGGCGCTCCTACGAGCAGTACTTC
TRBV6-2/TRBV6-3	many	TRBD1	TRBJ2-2	CASSPGQAKTNTGELFF	TGTGCCAGCAGCCCCGGACAGGCAAAAACGAACACCGGGGAGCTGTTTTTT
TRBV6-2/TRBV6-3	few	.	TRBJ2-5	CASLTSWGPETQYF	TGTGCCAGCCTAACTAGCTGGGGGCCAGAGACCCAGTACTTC
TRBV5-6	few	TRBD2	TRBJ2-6	CASSVGFRLAGSPLSGANVLTF	TGTGCCAGCAGCGTGGGCTTTCGGCTAGCGGGGTCTCCCCTCTCTGGGGCCAACGTCCTGACTTTC
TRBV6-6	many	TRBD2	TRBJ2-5	CASRGRTSVETQYF	TGTGCCAGCAGAGGAAGGACTAGCGTAGAGACCCAGTACTTC
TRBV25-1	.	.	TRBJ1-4	CASSEWGGRRGEKLFF	TGTGCCAGCAGTGAATGGGGCGGGAGAAGGGGTGAAAAACTGTTTTTT
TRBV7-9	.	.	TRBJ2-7	CASSSRDEQYF	TGTGCCAGCAGCTCCCGGGACGAGCAGTACTTC
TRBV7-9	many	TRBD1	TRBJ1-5	CASSVTGGPQHF	TGTGCCAGCAGCGTAACAGGGGGGCCCCAGCATTTT
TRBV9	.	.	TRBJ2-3	CASSDGTHSTDTQYF	TGTGCCAGCAGCGACGGGACACATAGCACAGATACGCAGTATTTT
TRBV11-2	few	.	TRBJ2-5	CASSYQTGKETQYF	TGTGCCAGCAGCTACCAAACAGGGAAAGAGACCCAGTACTTC
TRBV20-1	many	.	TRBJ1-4	CSASDRRTLGEKLFF	TGCAGTGCTAGCGACAGGAGAACCCTAGGGGAAAAACTGTTTTTT
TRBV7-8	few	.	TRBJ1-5	CASSQGLSNQPQHF	TGTGCCAGCAGCCAAGGGCTCAGCAATCAGCCCCAGCATTTT
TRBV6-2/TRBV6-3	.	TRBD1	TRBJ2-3	CASSYSGQGAEDTQYF	TGTGCCAGCAGTTACTCGGGACAGGGGGCCGAAGATACGCAGTATTTT
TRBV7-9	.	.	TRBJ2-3	CASSLGLVGDTQYF	TGTGCCAGCAGCTTAGGGCTCGTGGGAGATACGCAGTATTTT
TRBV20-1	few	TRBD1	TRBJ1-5	CSATGTGANQPQHF	TGCAGTGCCACCGGGACAGGGGCCAATCAGCCCCAGCATTTT
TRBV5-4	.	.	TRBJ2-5	CASGGPGFQETQYF	TGTGCCAGCGGAGGACCGGGCTTTCAAGAGACCCAGTACTTC
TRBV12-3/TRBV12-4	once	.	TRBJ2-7	CASSPLWTVSYEQYF	TGTGCCAGCAGTCCTTTATGGACAGTCTCCTACGAGCAGTACTTC
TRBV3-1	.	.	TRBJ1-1	CASSQGRITEAFF	TGTGCCAGCAGCCAAGGACGGATCACTGAAGCTTTCTTT
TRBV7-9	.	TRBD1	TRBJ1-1	CASSFLETGISAEAFF	TGTGCCAGCAGCTTCCTTGAGACAGGGATCTCGGCTGAAGCTTTCTTT
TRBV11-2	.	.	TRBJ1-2	CASSFGAAPNYGYTF	TGTGCCAGCAGCTTTGGGGCAGCCCCTAACTATGGCTACACCTTC
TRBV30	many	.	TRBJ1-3	CAWHWTGGNTIYF	TGTGCCTGGCACTGGACGGGGGGAAACACCATATATTTT
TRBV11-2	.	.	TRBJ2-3	CASSRGDGTDTQYF	TGTGCCAGCAGCCGAGGGGATGGCACAGATACGCAGTATTTT
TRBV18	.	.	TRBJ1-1	CASSPSAWGNTEAFF	TGTGCCAGCTCCCCGTCAGCTTGGGGGAACACTGAAGCTTTCTTT
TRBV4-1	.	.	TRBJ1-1	CASRNRATTEAFF	TGCGCCAGCAGAAACAGGGCGACCACTGAAGCTTTCTTT
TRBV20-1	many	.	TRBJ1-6	CSASQGPNSPLHF	TGCAGTGCTAGTCAGGGGCCTAATTCACCCCTCCACTTT
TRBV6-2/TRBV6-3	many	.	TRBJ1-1	CASRAGTLNTEAFF	TGTGCCAGCAGGGCCGGGACATTGAACACTGAAGCTTTCTTT
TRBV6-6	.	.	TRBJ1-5	CASSFQGKLQPQHF	TGTGCCAGCAGTTTCCAGGGGAAACTTCAGCCCCAGCATTTT
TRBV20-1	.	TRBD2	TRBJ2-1	CSVRLAGDYNEQFF	TGCAGTGTCCGGTTAGCGGGGGACTACAATGAGCAGTTCTTC
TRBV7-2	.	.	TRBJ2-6	CASSFRVGSGANVLTF	TGTGCCAGCAGCTTCAGGGTCGGCTCTGGGGCCAACGTCCTGACTTTC
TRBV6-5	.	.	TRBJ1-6	CASRGANSPLHF	TGTGCCAGCAGGGGGGCCAATTCACCCCTCCACTTT
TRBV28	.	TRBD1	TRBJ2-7	CASSSRDRAPYEQYF	TGTGCCAGCAGTAGCCGGGACAGGGCCCCCTACGAGCAGTACTTC
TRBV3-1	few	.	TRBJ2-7	CASSQGYGDYEQYF	TGTGCCAGCAGCCAAGGATATGGGGACTACGAGCAGTACTTC
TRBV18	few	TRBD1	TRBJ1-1	CASSRQGGNTEAFF	TGTGCCAGCTCAAGACAGGGGGGGAACACTGAAGCTTTCTTT
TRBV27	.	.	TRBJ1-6	CASSLPNSPLHF	TGTGCCAGCAGTTTACCGAATTCACCCCTCCACTTT
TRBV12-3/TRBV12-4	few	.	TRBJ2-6	CASSWISGANVLTF	TGTGCCAGCAGTTGGATATCTGGGGCCAACGTCCTGACTTTC
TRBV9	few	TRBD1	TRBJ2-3	CASSPRQGITDTQYF	TGTGCCAGCAGCCCCCGACAGGGAATTACAGATACGCAGTATTTT
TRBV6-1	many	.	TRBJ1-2	CASRGGQHYGYTF	TGTGCCAGCAGAGGGGGGCAGCACTATGGCTACACCTTC
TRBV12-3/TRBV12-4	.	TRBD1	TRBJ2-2	CASSRNRQGNTGELFF	TGTGCCAGCAGTCGGAATCGACAGGGGAACACCGGGGAGCTGTTTTTT
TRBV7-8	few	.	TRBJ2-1	CASSLLGVISYNEQFF	TGTGCCAGCAGCTTACTAGGGGTAATTTCCTACAATGAGCAGTTCTTC
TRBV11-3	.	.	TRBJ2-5	CASSNRDVQETQYF	TGTGCCAGCAGCAACCGGGACGTACAAGAGACCCAGTACTTC
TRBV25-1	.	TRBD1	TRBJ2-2	CASSEMTGAGELFF	TGTGCCAGCAGTGAAATGACAGGGGCCGGGGAGCTGTTTTTT
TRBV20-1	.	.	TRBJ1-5	CSARDAGWNQPQHF	TGCAGTGCTAGAGATGCAGGGTGGAATCAGCCCCAGCATTTT